This record looks at one T cell receptor beta chain sequence and its context. Donors of Cohort 3 who recovered were those that had two negative PCRs, clearance, or symptom resolution. This record belongs to a study of blood T cell repertoires in COVID-19. This CDR3 is built from 16 residues. The germline CDR1 and CDR2 sequences are SGHAT and FQNNGV. Trimming took off 1 base at V and 3 bases at J, with 15 bases between the two ends. Profiling relied on immunoSEQ multiplex PCR, and the TCRdb table lists in-frame clones only, not all of them. The sample has roughly 250,000 clones; roughly 88% are singletons.

This TCR was sampled from a woman in her twenties or thirties who had recovered from COVID-19. The chain employs TRBV11-2 and TRBJ2-5; no reliable D call. Material: PBMCs or T cells enriched from blood (not recorded which). The CDR3 protein is CASSLGQTLWEETQYF. The CDR3 bases are TGTGCCAGCAGCTTAGGGCAGACTCTCTGGGAAGAGACCCAGTACTTC. Full variable domain (remainder filled in from reference TRBV11-2 and TRBJ2-5): EAGVAQSPRYKIIEKRQSVAFWCNPISGHATLYWYQQILGQGPKLLIQFQNNGVVDDSQLPKDRFSAERLKGVDSTLKIQPAKLEDSAVYLCASSLGQTLWEETQYFGPGTRLLVL.